This T cell receptor beta chain was recovered during a study of shared T cell receptors in the human thymus. Only in-frame clones appear in the TCRdb table, and some are missing; sequencing was by immunoSEQ multiplex PCR. The sample lists about 660,000 clones, 70% to 90% seen once, with just under 0.0095% in the top ten. V was cut by 4 bases and J by 6 bases, with 19 bases left in between. The CDR3 is 16 amino acids. CDR1 is MDHEN and CDR2 is SYDVKM in the germline V gene. This sample was shared with a second study, whose subject was human thymus T cells. That publication notes: Serving as donors were healthy Finnish infants, each of whom was having open corrective surgery for congenital heart defects. A high degree of thymic repertoire overlap among unrelated individuals was reported in related research.

Material for sequencing was thymocytes. The clonotype was recovered from a boy younger than two with a congenital heart defect. This chain uses TRBV28 with TRBJ1-3, with D hard to call. This CDR3 is CASSSRTGYPSNTIYF. The DNA for the CDR3 is TGTGCCAGCAGTTCGCGCACGGGATATCCCTCAAACACCATATATTTT.